This TCR beta chain was documented in a study of T-cell memory formation after mild COVID-19. Study results and limitations: Later expanders leaned CD4+, whereas clones that contracted between day 15 and 85 were balanced CD4/CD8.

Germline assignment: CDR1 SGHRS and CDR2 YFSETQ. Trimming shortened V by 2 bases and J by 4 bases, and 7 bases separated the two germline ends. There are 12 residues in the CDR3. The sample holds many counts of this clonotype. Antigen: not known. TCR alpha and TCR beta cDNA libraries carrying sample barcodes and UMIs were produced by 5'RACE using constant-segment primers. TCRdb processed the 5' RACE reads anew with MiXCR; each CDR3 protein has one entry. The sample records 250,000 to 350,000 distinct CDR3 sequences, about 15% being singletons. The chain uses TRBV5-1 and TRBJ2-7, with D uncertain. The sample was PBMCs or a T cell subset sorted from them (not recorded which). The TCR was taken from a young man who had mild COVID-19 (a few samples of this study predate the infection). Cell type and time point are not known. This CDR3 is CASSFNEYEQYF. The CDR3 region has the DNA TGCGCCAGCAGCTTTAATGAATACGAGCAGTACTTC.